This TCR beta chain stems from a study of blood T cell repertoires in COVID-19. About the research overall: Some COVID-19 samples were acute and others convalescent; all came from the United States, Italy and Spain. Sources were T cells, B-cell-depleted T cells, or PBMCs; the material itself was cDNA or gDNA.

Per the original methods: Reference gene primer amplification gave estimated nucleated cell counts. Here immunoSEQ multiplex PCR was the method, and the copy in TCRdb shows in-frame clones only, minus some. V, J and clone size derive from that table, while D and trimming were established from the DNA sequence. The repertoire holds approximately 290,000 clones, about 85% seen once, with 0.87% in the top ten. CDR3 length equals 18 residues. Germline CDR1 and CDR2: LGHDT and YNNKEL (reference sequence). Trimming pared 4 bases from V and 6 bases from J, leaving 27 bases between. Sequenced: peripheral blood. This TCR derives from a human donor with COVID-19, enrolled during active disease. The donor label of this sample is uncertain. This chain uses TRBV3-1 (or the pseudogene TRBV3-2) with TRBJ1-2, with D perhaps TRBD1 (5 bases). CDR3 coding DNA: TGTGCCAGCAGCCGTCCTTCTCGGGGAGGAGGGGAGAAGAATGGCTACACCTTC. Its protein is CASSRPSRGGGEKNGYTF.